This T cell receptor (beta chain) was profiled in a study of shared clonotypes between healthy human individuals. In the authors' methods: In the immunoSEQ data, sequences were junction-only and lacked quality scores, so filtering differed. Method: immunoSEQ multiplex PCR; TCRdb's copy keeps in-frame clones and lacks some. V and J calls and clone size are given by that table; D and trimming were obtained from the DNA. The sample has approximately 460,000 clones; approximately 80% are singletons. The V gene's germline CDR1 is SGHDT and CDR2 YYEEEE. This CDR3 has 15 amino acids. Participating donors were healthy, HIV-negative adults free of recent acute infections or vaccinations. Genomic DNA of unsorted samples came from roughly 90 million PBMCs. Regarding this clone: A far larger clone is one nucleotide away, so this likely arose from a read error.

V gene TRBV5-6 combines with J gene TRBJ2-1; possibly TRBD2 for D (6 bases). The sequencing input was PBMCs. The sequence came from a woman aged 40 to 50 in good health. Some clones in this sample may be carry-over from other donors' samples. The CDR3 is CASSLPGVVDNGQFF. In DNA, the CDR3 is TGTGCCAGCAGCCTGCCGGGAGTAGTAGACAATGGGCAGTTCTTC.